This T cell receptor beta chain was obtained from a study of CD4 T cells in relation to SARS-CoV-2 and coronaviruses. Study-level information: After nine to eleven days of antigen culture, PBMC TCR beta CDR3s were sequenced.

Sequenced by immunoSEQ multiplex PCR; TCRdb stores in-frame clones only, minus some. The table records over 15,000 clones, around four fifths of them present only once. Study-wide points: Each donor contributed either pre-pandemic or post-infection samples, not both.

This CDR3 region has 13 residues. Trimming took 2 bases from V and 1 from J, leaving 5 bases between them. CDR1 MNHNS and CDR2 SASEGT come from the germline V gene. On this clone: The antigen is not known.

The unexposed donors gave CD4+ T cells in about 2010-2019, prior to COVID-19. After roughly ten days of culture, CD4+ T cells were isolated. As cell numbers allowed, unexposed-donor CD4+ T cells faced SARS-CoV-2 S/N and four cold-coronavirus spikes. On days 3 and 7, cultures got half fresh IL-2 medium. This clonotype originated in a human donor in good health. Specimen: CD4+ T cells from PBMCs, cultured in vitro. This chain uses TRBV6-1 with TRBJ1-1, with D uncertain. The CDR3 region is CASSEFGNTEAFF. DNA of the CDR3: TGTGCCAGCAGTGAATTCGGGAACACTGAAGCTTTCTTT.